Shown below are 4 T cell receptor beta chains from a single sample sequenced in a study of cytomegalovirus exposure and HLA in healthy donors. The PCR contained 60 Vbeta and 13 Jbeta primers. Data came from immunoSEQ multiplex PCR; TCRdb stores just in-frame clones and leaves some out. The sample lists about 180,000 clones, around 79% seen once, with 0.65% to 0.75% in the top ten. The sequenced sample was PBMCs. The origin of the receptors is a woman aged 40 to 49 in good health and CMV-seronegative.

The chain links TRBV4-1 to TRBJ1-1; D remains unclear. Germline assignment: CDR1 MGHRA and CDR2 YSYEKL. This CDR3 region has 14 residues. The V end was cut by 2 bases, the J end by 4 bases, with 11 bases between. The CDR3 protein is CASSQIVGSTEAFF. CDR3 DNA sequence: TGCGCCAGCAGCCAAATAGTAGGGAGCACTGAAGCTTTCTTT.

CDR3 amino acids: CATSSYRGRGNQPQHF. The CDR3 DNA sequence: TGTGCCACCAGCAGTTACAGGGGTAGGGGCAATCAGCCCCAGCATTTT. The chain is built from TRBV15 and TRBJ1-5, with TRBD1 matching 7 bases. CDR1 and CDR2 from the germline V gene are LNHNV and YYDKDF (reference sequence). Trimming removed 3 bases from V and 2 bases from J; junction bases left unmatched: 7. The CDR3 spans 16 residues.

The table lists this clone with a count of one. CDR3 protein: CASIEARSGPQHF. CDR3 bases: TGTGCCAGTATTGAGGCTCGTTCCGGGCCCCAGCATTTT. The chain employs TRBV19 and TRBJ1-5; D is unclear. Trimming took off 7 bases at V and 9 bases at J, with 16 bases between the two ends. There are 13 residues in the CDR3. Germline CDR1 LNHDA, CDR2 SQIVND (reference sequence).

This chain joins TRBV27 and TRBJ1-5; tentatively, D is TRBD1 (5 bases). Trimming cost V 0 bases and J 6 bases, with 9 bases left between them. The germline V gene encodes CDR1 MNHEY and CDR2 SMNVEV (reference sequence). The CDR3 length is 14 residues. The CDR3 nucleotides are TGTGCCAGCAGTTTATCGTCAGGGTCTCAGCCCCAGCATTTT. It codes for CASSLSSGSQPQHF.